This T cell receptor beta chain stems from a study of blood T cell repertoires in COVID-19. Overall study context: The origin of the acute and convalescent COVID-19 samples was the United States, Italy and Spain. The analysed material was cDNA or gDNA that came from T cells, B-cell-depleted T cells, or PBMCs.

Per the study methods: Amplification with reference gene primers provided the estimates of nucleated cell counts. Using immunoSEQ multiplex PCR, the repertoire was profiled, and TCRdb retains in-frame clones only, with some absent. From that table come the V and J calls and clone size; the DNA was used to work out D and trimming. The top ten hold around 20% of the sample, which has about 33,000 clones, roughly nine tenths seen once. CDR1 is ENHRY and CDR2 is SYGVKD in the germline V gene. The CDR3 extends over 15 amino acids. V lost 3 bases to trimming and J lost 2 bases, with 13 bases between them. Sequencing was done on a sample of peripheral blood. The chain couples TRBV10-3 to TRBJ2-5; D is ambiguous. The TCR sequence derives from a man in his sixties or seventies with acute or convalescent COVID-19. The CDR3, as DNA: TGTGCCATCAGTGATGTAGTGTTAAAACAAGAGACCCAGTACTTC. It specifies CAISDVVLKQETQYF.